The TCR beta chain under discussion was sequenced for a study of T cell changes during pregnancy in multiple sclerosis. This CDR3 has 14 amino acids. Germline V gene lookup returns CDR1 SEHNR and CDR2 FQNEAQ (reference sequence). Trimming left V 4 bases short and J 8 bases short, with 14 bases between. Profiled with immunoSEQ multiplex PCR; TCRdb holds only in-frame clones, not every one. The sample carries roughly 120,000 clones, approximately 93% recorded once. This clonotype was sampled from a female donor with multiple sclerosis, enrolled in a pregnancy study. The genes are TRBV7-9 and TRBJ2-2; a possible D gene is TRBD1 (6 bases). The sequencing here drew on peripheral blood, taken before pregnancy. For the CDR3, the DNA is TGTGCCAGCAGCTCTACAGGGATAGGGGGGGAGCTGTTTTTT. This translates into CASSSTGIGGELFF. The variable domain in full, with the rest retrieved from reference TRBV7-9 and TRBJ2-2, is DTGVSQNPRHKITKRGQNVTFRCDPISEHNRLYWYRQTLGQGPEFLTYFQNEAQLEKSRLLSDRFSAERPKGSFSTLEIQRTEQGDSAMYLCASSSTGIGGELFFGEGSRLTVL.